Sequencing of this T cell receptor beta chain was carried out in a study of shared clonotypes between healthy human individuals. Data came from immunoSEQ multiplex PCR; TCRdb stores just in-frame clones and leaves some out. The sample lists more than 2,000,000 clones, more than 85% occurring once. V shed 1 base and J shed 0 bases, with 9 bases lying between them. The germline V gene has CDR1 MDHEN and CDR2 SYDVKM. The CDR3 extends over 15 amino acids. The chain uses TRBV28 and TRBJ1-2, with a weak D call TRBD1 (5 bases). This sequence originates from a man between 18 and 29 years old in good health. Some clones in this sample may be carry-over from other donors' samples. The sequenced material came from naive CD4+ T cells from PBMCs. The subset was: CD45RA+ positively selected. The CDR3 reads CASSLLRTPNYGYTF. The CDR3 DNA sequence: TGTGCCAGCAGTTTATTGCGGACACCTAACTATGGCTACACCTTC.